This T cell receptor (beta chain) emerged from a study of blood T cell repertoires in COVID-19. Study overall: The samples span acute and convalescent COVID-19 from the United States, Italy and Spain. Sample material is recorded as cDNA or gDNA derived from T cells, B-cell-depleted T cells, or PBMCs.

The authors' processing: Cell counts per sample came from amplifying reference gene primers. Assay: immunoSEQ multiplex PCR; the TCRdb copy retains only in-frame clones and omits some. That table furnishes V, J and clone size, whereas the DNA furnished D and trimming. The sample has about 120,000 clones, roughly 83% seen once; the top ten hold 30% to 45%. The CDR3 is 16 amino acids. Germline V lookup: CDR1 MNHEY, CDR2 SVGAGI. The V end lost 2 bases, the J end lost 2 bases, and 14 bases lay between the germline ends. The TCR originated in a man in his forties with active or convalescent COVID-19. Input material: peripheral blood. The chain uses TRBV6-5 and TRBJ2-3, with a possible D match to TRBD1 (6 bases). As DNA, the CDR3 is TGTGCCAGCAGTTACGGCGACAGGCCAGTCACAGATACGCAGTATTTT. Translation: CASSYGDRPVTDTQYF.